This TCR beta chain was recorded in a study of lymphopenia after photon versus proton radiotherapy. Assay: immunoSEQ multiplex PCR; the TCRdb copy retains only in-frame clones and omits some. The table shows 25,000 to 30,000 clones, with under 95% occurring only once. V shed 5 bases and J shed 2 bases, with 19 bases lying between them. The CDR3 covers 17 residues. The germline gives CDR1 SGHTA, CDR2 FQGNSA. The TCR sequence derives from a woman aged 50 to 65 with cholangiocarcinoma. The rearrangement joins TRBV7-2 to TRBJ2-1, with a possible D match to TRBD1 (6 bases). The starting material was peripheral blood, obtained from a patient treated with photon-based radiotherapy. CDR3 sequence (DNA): TGTGCCAGCAGCCCCCCCCTTTACAGGGCCCCCTACAATGAGCAGTTCTTC. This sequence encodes CASSPPLYRAPYNEQFF.